The rows below give T cell receptor beta chains drawn from one sample of a study of CD8+ T cells in alopecia areata. Libraries were prepared by immunoSEQ multiplex PCR; TCRdb keeps only in-frame clonotypes and omits some of them. The sample lists more than 95,000 clones, around 48% occurring once. What was sequenced was NKG2D-low CD8+ T cells sorted from blood. The receptors were sampled from a human donor with alopecia areata. The CDR3 runs from the conserved cysteine through the conserved F or W. D genes are given only for firm matches. Some rows mark clone size as missing; the rest say once, few, many or name a class of expanded clone.

j_call d_call v_call clone_size cdr3_nt cdr3_aa
TRBJ1-1 TRBD1 TRBV7-6 NA TGTGCCAGCGGTGGCGGGGACAGTGTTTGGACTGAAGCTTTCTTT CASGGGDSVWTEAFF
TRBJ2-7 TRBD1 TRBV29-1 NA TGCAGCGTTGAAGGAGTCCCAGGGACAGGGAGCTCCTACGAGCAGTACTTC CSVEGVPGTGSSYEQYF
TRBJ2-1 NA TRBV28 few TGTGCCAGCAGTCTCTACCGGGGCAGCGCCTACAATGAGCAGTTCTTC CASSLYRGSAYNEQFF
TRBJ1-2 NA TRBV20-1 NA TGCAGTGCTAGAGATCTGGCGGATACCTTC CSARDLADTF
TRBJ1-2 NA TRBV29-1 few TGCAGCGTTGATCGCCAGGGTTTGAACTATGGCTACACCTTC CSVDRQGLNYGYTF
TRBJ2-1 TRBD2 TRBV2 NA TGTGCCAGCTCTCGCGGTAGCGGGGCAGGCAATGAGCAGTTCTTC CASSRGSGAGNEQFF
TRBJ2-3 NA TRBV9 few TGTGCCAGCAGCCCGGGCGGGTGGAGCTCAGATACGCAGTATTTT CASSPGGWSSDTQYF
TRBJ2-2 NA TRBV29-1 few TGCAGCGCGTTCACCGGGGAGCTGTTTTTT CSAFTGELFF
TRBJ1-1 NA TRBV7-9 NA TGTGCCAGCAGCCCCCCGCGGCACGCTGAAGCTTTCTTT CASSPPRHAEAFF
TRBJ2-1 TRBD1 TRBV29-1 NA TGCAGCGTTGAGCAGTCAACAGGGGGATCCTACAATGAGCAGTTCTTC CSVEQSTGGSYNEQFF
TRBJ1-2 NA TRBV23-1 few TGCGCCAGCAGTCAATCTCCCCGACAATCGGCGATCTATGGCTACACCTTC CASSQSPRQSAIYGYTF
TRBJ2-3 NA TRBV29-1 NA TGCAGCGTTGAACAGGGATTTGGGACAGATACGCAGTATTTT CSVEQGFGTDTQYF
TRBJ2-2 TRBD2 TRBV29-1 once TGCAGCGTTGAAGATCGGCTAGCGGGATCGAACCGTCCCACCGGGGAGCTGTTTTTT CSVEDRLAGSNRPTGELFF
TRBJ2-5 NA TRBV6-6 NA TGTGCCAGCAGTTACAGTTCAGTCCAGTACTTC CASSYSSVQYF
TRBJ2-2 NA TRBV11-2 medium-sized TGTGCCAGCAGCTTGTTAGGGGGAGCCACCGGGGAGCTGTTTTTT CASSLLGGATGELFF
TRBJ2-5 NA TRBV7-2 NA TGTGCCAGCAGCCACGGGGCAGGGAAGTCTGGTGAGACCCAGTACTTC CASSHGAGKSGETQYF
TRBJ2-1 NA TRBV4-3 NA TGCGCCAGCAGCCTTAAACTCCTCTACAATGAGCAGTTCTTC CASSLKLLYNEQFF
TRBJ1-2 NA TRBV10-3 few TGTGCCATCAGTGAGCAGGGCCACGGCTACACCTTC CAISEQGHGYTF
TRBJ2-2 NA TRBV20-1 NA TGCAGTGCTATTAACACCGGGGAGCTGTTTTTT CSAINTGELFF
TRBJ2-7 TRBD2 TRBV29-1 NA TGCAGCGTTGAAAGGGCTAGCGGGAGGAGGGCGGAGCAGTACTTC CSVERASGRRAEQYF
TRBJ2-3 NA TRBV29-1 NA TGCAGCGTTGAGAGAGCGGTCACAGATACGCAGTATTTT CSVERAVTDTQYF
TRBJ2-3 NA TRBV2 few TGTGCCAGCAGTGATGGGACCCCCAAAGATACGCAGTATTTT CASSDGTPKDTQYF
TRBJ2-7 NA TRBV29-1 few TGCAGCGTTGTTCGGCAGGGGGGCTACGAGCAGTACTTC CSVVRQGGYEQYF
TRBJ2-1 TRBD1 TRBV7-9 few TGTGCCAGCAGCGGGACAGCCGGGTTGGGTTTCTTC CASSGTAGLGFF
TRBJ2-2 NA TRBV29-1 NA TGCAGCGTTGCCGGGAGCACCGGGGAGCTGTTTTTT CSVAGSTGELFF
TRBJ2-1 TRBD1 TRBV30 NA TGTGCCTGGAGTGCTCAGGGGGCTGGGGATGAGCAGTTCTTC CAWSAQGAGDEQFF
TRBJ2-3 NA TRBV28 NA TGTGCCAGCAGTTTATTCCGGGACACACTCACAGATACGCAGTATTTT CASSLFRDTLTDTQYF
TRBJ2-6 NA TRBV6-6 NA TGTGCCAGCAGTGCCTCTGAGGCCAACGTCCTGACTTTC CASSASEANVLTF
TRBJ2-2 NA TRBV2 few TGTGCCAGCAATGGCAGGTCTTCGAACACCGGGGAGCTGTTTTTT CASNGRSSNTGELFF
TRBJ2-7 TRBD2 TRBV29-1 NA TGCAGCGTCCGCGGGGGGAACTCCTACGAGCAGTACTTC CSVRGGNSYEQYF
TRBJ2-7 NA TRBV2 NA TGTGCCAGCAACGACGTCTACGAGCAGTACTTC CASNDVYEQYF
TRBJ2-7 NA TRBV29-1 NA TGCAGCGTGGGGACCGCCCGGGGGTACGAGCAGTACTTC CSVGTARGYEQYF
TRBJ2-7 TRBD2 TRBV4-3 few TGCGCCAGCAGCCAAGAAGGGACTAGCGACCGCTCCTACGAGCAGTACTTC CASSQEGTSDRSYEQYF
TRBJ2-7 NA TRBV14 few TGTGCCAGCAGCCAGGCTCAAGGGTACGAGCAGTACTTC CASSQAQGYEQYF
TRBJ1-5 NA TRBV4-1 NA TGCGCCAGCAGCCAAGATCTTGGACCCGGGCAGCCCCAGCATTTT CASSQDLGPGQPQHF
TRBJ2-7 NA TRBV7-2 NA TGTGCCAGCAGCTTCGTATCTCAAAACGAGCAGTACTTC CASSFVSQNEQYF
TRBJ2-1 TRBD2 TRBV29-1 NA TGCAGCGTTGAGTTTAGCGGGAGGGCCCCTAACAATGAGCAGTTCTTC CSVEFSGRAPNNEQFF
TRBJ2-7 NA TRBV29-1 few TGCAGCGTTGAAAGGCCGGGACGGATAACCTACGAGCAGTACTTC CSVERPGRITYEQYF
TRBJ2-5 NA TRBV29-1 NA TGCAGCGTCCTTGGGGACGGTGAGACCCAGTACTTC CSVLGDGETQYF
TRBJ2-7 NA TRBV14 NA TGTGCCAGCAGCCAAGTGTTGACTAGGAACGAGCAGTACTTC CASSQVLTRNEQYF
TRBJ2-1 NA TRBV5-6 NA TGTGCCAGCAGCTCAACGGTCCTAGCGAACAGCGATGAGCAGTTCTTC CASSSTVLANSDEQFF
TRBJ2-7 TRBD2 TRBV14 NA TGTGCCAGCAGCCCGATACTAGCGGAGGCCTACGAGCAGTACTTC CASSPILAEAYEQYF
TRBJ2-4 NA TRBV29-1 few TGCAGCGTTGGGGGCCTGCCTGGGCAGAACATTCAGTACTTC CSVGGLPGQNIQYF
TRBJ2-5 NA TRBV29-1 few TGCAGCGTTGACCCCTCGGGGTACCAAGAGACCCAGTACTTC CSVDPSGYQETQYF
TRBJ1-1 TRBD1 TRBV27 NA TGTGCCAGCAGTTACGACAGGGGTTACACTGAAGCTTTCTTT CASSYDRGYTEAFF
TRBJ2-1 NA TRBV4-3 NA TGCGCCAGCAGCCGAGTAGCGGAGACCTACAATGAGCAGTTCTTC CASSRVAETYNEQFF
TRBJ1-2 NA TRBV29-1 few TGCAGCGCCCTGGACAGCTGGGGCTACACCTTC CSALDSWGYTF
TRBJ2-1 TRBD2 TRBV27 NA TGTGCCAGCAGTATCAGCGGGAGGGCCTACAATGAGCAGTTCTTC CASSISGRAYNEQFF
TRBJ2-1 NA TRBV29-1 few TGCAGCGTTGAAGTGAGTAGGGTTCCGATCGTGCATGAGCAGTTCTTC CSVEVSRVPIVHEQFF
TRBJ2-7 TRBD2 TRBV4-1 NA TGCGCCAGCAGCCAAGATCTAGGGACTAGAACCTACGAGCAGTACTTC CASSQDLGTRTYEQYF
TRBJ2-2 NA TRBV29-1 NA TGCAGCGTTGAACTCAGGGCCGACACCGGGGAGCTGTTTTTT CSVELRADTGELFF